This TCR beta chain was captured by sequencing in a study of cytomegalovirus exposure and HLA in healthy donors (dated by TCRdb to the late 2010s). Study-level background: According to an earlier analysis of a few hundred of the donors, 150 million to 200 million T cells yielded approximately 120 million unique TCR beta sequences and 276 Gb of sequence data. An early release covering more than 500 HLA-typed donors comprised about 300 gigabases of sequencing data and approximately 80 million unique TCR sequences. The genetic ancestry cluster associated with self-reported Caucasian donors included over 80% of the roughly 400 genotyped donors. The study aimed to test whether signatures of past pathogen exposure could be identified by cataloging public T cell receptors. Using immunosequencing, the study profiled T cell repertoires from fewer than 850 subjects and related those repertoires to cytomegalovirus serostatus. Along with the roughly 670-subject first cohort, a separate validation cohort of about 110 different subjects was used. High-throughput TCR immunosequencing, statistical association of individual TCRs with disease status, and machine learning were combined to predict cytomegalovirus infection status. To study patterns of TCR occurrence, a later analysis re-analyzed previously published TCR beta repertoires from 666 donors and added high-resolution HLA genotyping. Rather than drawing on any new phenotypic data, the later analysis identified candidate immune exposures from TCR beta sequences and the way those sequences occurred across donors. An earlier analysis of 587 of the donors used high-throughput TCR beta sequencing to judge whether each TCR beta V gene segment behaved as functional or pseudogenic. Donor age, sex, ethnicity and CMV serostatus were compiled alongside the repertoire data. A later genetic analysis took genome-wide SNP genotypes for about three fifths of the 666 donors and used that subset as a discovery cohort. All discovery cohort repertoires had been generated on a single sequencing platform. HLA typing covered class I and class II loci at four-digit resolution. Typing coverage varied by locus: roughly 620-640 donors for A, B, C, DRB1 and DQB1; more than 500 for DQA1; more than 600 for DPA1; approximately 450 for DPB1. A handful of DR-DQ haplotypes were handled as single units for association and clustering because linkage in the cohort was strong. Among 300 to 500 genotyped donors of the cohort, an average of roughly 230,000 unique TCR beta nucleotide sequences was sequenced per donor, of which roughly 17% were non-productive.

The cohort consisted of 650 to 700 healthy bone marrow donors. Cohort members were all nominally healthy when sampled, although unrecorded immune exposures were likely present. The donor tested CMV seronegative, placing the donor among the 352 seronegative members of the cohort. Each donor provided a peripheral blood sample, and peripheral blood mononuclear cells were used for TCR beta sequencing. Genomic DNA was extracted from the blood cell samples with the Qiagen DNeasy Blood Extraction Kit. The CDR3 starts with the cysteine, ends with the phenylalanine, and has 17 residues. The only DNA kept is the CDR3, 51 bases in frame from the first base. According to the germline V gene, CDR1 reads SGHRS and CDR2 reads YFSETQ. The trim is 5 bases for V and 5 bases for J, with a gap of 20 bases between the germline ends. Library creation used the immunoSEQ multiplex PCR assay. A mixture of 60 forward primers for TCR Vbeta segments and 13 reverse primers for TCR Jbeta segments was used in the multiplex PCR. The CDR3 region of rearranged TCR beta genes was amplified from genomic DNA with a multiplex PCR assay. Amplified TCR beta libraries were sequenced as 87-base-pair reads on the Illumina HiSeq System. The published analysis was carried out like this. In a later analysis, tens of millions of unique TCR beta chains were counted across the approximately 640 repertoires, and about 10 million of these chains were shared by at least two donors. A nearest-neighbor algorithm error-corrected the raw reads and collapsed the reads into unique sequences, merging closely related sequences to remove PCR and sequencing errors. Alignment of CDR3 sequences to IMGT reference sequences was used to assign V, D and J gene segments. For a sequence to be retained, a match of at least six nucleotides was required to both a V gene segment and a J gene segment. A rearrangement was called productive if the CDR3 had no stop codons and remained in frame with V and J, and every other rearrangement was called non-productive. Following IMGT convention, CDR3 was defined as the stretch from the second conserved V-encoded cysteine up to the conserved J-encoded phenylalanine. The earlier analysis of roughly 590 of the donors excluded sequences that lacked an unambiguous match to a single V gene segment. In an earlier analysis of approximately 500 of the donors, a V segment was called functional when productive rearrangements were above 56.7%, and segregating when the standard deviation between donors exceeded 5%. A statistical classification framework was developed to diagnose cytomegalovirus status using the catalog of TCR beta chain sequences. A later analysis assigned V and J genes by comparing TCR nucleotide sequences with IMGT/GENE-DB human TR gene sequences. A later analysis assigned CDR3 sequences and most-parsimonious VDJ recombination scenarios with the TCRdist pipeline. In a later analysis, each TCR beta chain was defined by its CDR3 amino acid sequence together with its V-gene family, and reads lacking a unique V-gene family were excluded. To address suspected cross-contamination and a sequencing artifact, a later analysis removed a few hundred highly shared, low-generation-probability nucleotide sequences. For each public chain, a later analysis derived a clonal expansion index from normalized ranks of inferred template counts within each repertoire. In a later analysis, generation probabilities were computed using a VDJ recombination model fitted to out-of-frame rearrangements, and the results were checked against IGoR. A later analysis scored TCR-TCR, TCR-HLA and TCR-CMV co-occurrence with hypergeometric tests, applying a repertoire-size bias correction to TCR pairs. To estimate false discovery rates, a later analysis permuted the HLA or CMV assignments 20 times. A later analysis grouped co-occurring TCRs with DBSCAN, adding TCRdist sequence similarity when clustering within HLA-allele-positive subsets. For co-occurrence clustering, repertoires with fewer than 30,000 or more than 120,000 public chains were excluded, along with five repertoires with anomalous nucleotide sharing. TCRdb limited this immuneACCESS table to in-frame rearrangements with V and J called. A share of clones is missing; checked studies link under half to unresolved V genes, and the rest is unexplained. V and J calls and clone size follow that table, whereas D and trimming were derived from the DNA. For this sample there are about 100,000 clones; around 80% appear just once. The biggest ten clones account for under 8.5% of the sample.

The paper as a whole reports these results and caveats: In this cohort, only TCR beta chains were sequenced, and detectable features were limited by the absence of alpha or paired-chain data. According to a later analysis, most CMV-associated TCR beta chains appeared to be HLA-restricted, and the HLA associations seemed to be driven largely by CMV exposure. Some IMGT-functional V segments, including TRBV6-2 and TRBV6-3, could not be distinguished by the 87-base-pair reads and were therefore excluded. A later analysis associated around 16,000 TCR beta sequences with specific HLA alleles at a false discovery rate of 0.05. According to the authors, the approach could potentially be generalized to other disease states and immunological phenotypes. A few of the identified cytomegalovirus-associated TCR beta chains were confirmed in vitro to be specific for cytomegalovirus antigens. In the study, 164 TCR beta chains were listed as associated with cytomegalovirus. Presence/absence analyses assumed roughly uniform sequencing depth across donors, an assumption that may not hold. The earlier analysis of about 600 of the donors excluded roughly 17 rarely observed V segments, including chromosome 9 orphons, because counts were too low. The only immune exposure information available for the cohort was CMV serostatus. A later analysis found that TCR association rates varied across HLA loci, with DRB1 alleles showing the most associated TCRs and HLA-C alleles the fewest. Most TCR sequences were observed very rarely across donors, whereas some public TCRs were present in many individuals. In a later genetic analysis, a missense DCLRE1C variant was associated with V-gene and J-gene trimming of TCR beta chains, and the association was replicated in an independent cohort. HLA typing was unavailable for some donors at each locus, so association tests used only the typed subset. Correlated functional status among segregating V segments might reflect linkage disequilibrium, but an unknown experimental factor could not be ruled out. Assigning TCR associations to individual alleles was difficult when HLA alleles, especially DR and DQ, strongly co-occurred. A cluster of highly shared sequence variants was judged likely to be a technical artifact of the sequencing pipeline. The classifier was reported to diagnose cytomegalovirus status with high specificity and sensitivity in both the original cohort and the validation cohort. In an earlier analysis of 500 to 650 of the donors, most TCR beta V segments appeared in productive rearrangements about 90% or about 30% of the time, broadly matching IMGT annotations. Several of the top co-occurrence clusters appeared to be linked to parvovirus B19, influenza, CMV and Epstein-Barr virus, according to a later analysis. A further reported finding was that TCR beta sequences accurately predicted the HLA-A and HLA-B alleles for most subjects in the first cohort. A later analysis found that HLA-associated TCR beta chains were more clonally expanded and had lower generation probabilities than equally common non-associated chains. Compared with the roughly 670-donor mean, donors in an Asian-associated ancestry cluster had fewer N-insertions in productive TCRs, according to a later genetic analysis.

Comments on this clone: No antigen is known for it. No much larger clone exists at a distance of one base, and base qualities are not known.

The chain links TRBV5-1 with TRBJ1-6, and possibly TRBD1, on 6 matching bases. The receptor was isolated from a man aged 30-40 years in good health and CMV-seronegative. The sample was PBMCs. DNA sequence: TGCGCCAGCAGTGTCGGGGGGACAATACCGGATAATTCACCCCTCCACTTT. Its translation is CASSVGGTIPDNSPLHF.